A selection of T cell receptor beta chains follows, all from one sample in a study of cytomegalovirus exposure and HLA in healthy donors. Produced via immunoSEQ multiplex PCR; TCRdb's table is partial and in-frame only. Of 100,000 or so clones listed, 60% to 80% are singletons. Sequenced material: PBMCs. All receptors come from a man over 45 in good health and CMV-seropositive. Both conserved end residues are part of each CDR3.

j_call v_call cdr3_aa
TRBJ1-1 TRBV9 CASSPRSGEGTEAFF
TRBJ2-7 TRBV29-1 CSVGAGRSYEQYF
TRBJ2-1 TRBV10-3 CAIRDYRSVEQFF
TRBJ2-1 TRBV11-3 CASSPGISGNNEQFF
TRBJ2-7 TRBV2 CASRPGLAAYEQYF
TRBJ1-2 TRBV5-6 CASSLPTGGAGYGYTF
TRBJ1-5 TRBV6-6 CASSPDRPNQPQHF
TRBJ1-2 TRBV6-1 CASSGWGQGYGYTF
TRBJ2-7 TRBV7-9 CASSSRTGQSYEQYF
TRBJ2-2 TRBV5-1 CASSPGTGEYTGELFF
TRBJ1-2 TRBV5-5 CASSLAQGRDGYTF
TRBJ2-7 TRBV10-2 CASSERAGLAYEQYF
TRBJ2-1 TRBV7-3 CASSFTGTSHNEQFF
TRBJ2-3 TRBV27 CASGGHFKNTQYF
TRBJ2-7 TRBV6-1 CASSFTSETYEQYF
TRBJ2-5 TRBV5-1 CASSLWGTGNLQETQYF
TRBJ2-3 TRBV5-1 CASSLRLHRTDTQYF
TRBJ1-4 TRBV5-5 CASSSGQGTNEKLFF
TRBJ2-7 TRBV15 CATSRGLDSAYEQYF
TRBJ2-3 TRBV2 CASSGELGTDTQYF
TRBJ2-3 TRBV7-2 CASSSSGGGTDTQYF
TRBJ2-1 TRBV6-5 CASSSAPGTGSYEQFF
TRBJ1-1 TRBV9 CASSVGVYGASTEAFF
TRBJ2-4 TRBV7-9 CASSFSGPEDIQYF
TRBJ1-1 TRBV5-1 CASSLGAGTEAFF
TRBJ2-1 TRBV5-1 CASSSDRAPYNEQFF
TRBJ1-2 TRBV11-2 CASSLRDRGFYGYTF
TRBJ1-4 TRBV18 CASSAEGGEKLFF
TRBJ1-5 TRBV2 CASRGQVNQPQHF
TRBJ1-3 TRBV7-9 CASSLSWSPGPSGNTIYF
TRBJ2-3 TRBV7-9 CASSSGQKADTQYF
TRBJ1-1 TRBV18 CASSPQEGPNTEAFF
TRBJ2-1 TRBV5-5 CASSTRTGGTYNEQFF
TRBJ2-7 TRBV5-6 CASSLAGIGAGHSYEQYF
TRBJ2-7 TRBV7-8 CASSSSGTGIEQYF
TRBJ2-2 TRBV9 CASSVVPSGNGELFF
TRBJ2-7 TRBV28 CASWGQGAYEQYF
TRBJ2-1 TRBV4-1 CASSQELAGGSYEQFF
TRBJ2-3 TRBV9 CASSVEGSTDTQYF
TRBJ2-5 TRBV4-1 CASSQDKLAGVQETQYF
TRBJ2-3 TRBV19 CASSMRTDTQYF
TRBJ1-1 TRBV19 CASTRGTGPAFF
TRBJ2-3 TRBV7-3 CASSSRTSGSTDTQYF
TRBJ1-2 TRBV6-6 CASLRDSFSTYGYTF
TRBJ2-1 TRBV5-1 CASSLLPGQTYNEQFF
TRBJ2-2 TRBV9 CASSSTSATGELFF
TRBJ1-2 TRBV28 CASSSVGLAGYGYTF
TRBJ2-5 TRBV2 CASSEAGGGKTQYF